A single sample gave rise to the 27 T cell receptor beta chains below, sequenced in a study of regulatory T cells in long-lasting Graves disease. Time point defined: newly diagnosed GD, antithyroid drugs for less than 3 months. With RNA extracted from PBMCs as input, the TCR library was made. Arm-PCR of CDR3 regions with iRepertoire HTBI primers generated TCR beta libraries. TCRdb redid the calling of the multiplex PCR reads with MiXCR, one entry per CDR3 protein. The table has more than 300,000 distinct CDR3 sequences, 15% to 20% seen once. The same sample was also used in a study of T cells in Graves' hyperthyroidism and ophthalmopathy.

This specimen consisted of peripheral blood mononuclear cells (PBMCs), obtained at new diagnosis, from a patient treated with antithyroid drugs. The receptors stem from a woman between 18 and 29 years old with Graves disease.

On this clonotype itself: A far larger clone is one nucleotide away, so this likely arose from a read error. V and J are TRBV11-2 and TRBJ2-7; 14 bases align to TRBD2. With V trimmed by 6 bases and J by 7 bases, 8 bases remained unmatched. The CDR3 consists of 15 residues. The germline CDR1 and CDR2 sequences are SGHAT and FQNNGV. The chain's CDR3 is CASRRGLAGASEQYF. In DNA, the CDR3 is TGTGCCAGCAGACGGGGACTAGCGGGAGCGAGTGAGCAGTACTTC.

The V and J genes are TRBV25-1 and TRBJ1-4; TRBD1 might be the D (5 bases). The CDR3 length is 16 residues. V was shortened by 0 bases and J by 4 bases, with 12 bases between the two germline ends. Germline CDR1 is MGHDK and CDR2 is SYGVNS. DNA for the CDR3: TGTGCCAGCAGTGAATATCCGGGACTGTTTAATGAAAAACTGTTTTTT. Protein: CASSEYPGLFNEKLFF.

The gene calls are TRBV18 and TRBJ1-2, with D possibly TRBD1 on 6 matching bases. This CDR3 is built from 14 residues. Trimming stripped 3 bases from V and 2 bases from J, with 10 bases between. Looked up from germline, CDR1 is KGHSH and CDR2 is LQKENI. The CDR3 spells CASSPRGGNYGYTF. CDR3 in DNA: TGTGCCAGCTCACCGAGGGGGGGCAACTATGGCTACACCTTC.

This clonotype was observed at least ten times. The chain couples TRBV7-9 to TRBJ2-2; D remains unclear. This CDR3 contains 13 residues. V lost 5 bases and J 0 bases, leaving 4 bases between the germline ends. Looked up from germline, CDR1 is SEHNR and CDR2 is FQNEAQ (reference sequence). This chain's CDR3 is CASSATNTGELFF. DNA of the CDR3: TGTGCCAGCAGCGCGACGAACACCGGGGAGCTGTTTTTT.

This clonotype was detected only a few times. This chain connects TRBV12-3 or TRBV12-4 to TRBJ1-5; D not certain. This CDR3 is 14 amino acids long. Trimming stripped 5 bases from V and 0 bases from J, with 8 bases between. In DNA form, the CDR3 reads TGTGCCAGCAGTCGGCTAAGTAGCAATCAGCCCCAGCATTTT. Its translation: CASSRLSSNQPQHF.

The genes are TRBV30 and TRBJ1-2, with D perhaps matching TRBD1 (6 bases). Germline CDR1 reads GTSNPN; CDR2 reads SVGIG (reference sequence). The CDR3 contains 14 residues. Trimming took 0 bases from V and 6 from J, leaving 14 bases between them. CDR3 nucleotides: TGTGCCTGGAGTGTATCTGCGGGGGCGAATGGCTACACCTTC. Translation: CAWSVSAGANGYTF.

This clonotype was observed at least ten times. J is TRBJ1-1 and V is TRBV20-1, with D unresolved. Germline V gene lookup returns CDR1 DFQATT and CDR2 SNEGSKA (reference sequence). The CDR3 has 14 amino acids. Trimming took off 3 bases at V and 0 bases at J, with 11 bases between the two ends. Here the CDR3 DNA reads TGCAGTGCTAGGGTGCGGCGGCTGAACACTGAAGCTTTCTTT. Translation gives CSARVRRLNTEAFF.

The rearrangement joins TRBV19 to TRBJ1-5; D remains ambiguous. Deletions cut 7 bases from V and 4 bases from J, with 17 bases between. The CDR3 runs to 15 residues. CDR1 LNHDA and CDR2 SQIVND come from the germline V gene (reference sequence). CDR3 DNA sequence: TGTGCCAGTAACGCACCCAGGTTAGGGAATCAGCCCCAGCATTTT. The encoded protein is CASNAPRLGNQPQHF.

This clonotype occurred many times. The DNA for the CDR3 is TGTGCCAGCAGTTACAACGGACAGGGAATATATGGCTACACCTTC. It specifies CASSYNGQGIYGYTF. The gene calls are TRBV6-5 and TRBJ1-2; TRBD1 matches at 8 bases. The CDR3 spans 15 residues. J gave up 5 bases and V 2 bases, and 7 bases lay outside the gene matches. CDR1 and CDR2 (germline): MNHEY, SVGAGI.

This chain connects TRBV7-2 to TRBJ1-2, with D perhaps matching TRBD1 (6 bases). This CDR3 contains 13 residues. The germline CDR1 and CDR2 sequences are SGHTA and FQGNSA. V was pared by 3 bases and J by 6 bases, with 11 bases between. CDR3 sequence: CASSFTGIDGYTF. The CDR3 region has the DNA TGTGCCAGCAGCTTCACAGGGATCGATGGCTACACCTTC.

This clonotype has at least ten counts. The CDR3 DNA reads as TGTGCCAGCAGATTTTCGGGGGGGGGGGAGACCCAGTACTTC. This sequence encodes CASRFSGGGETQYF. This chain connects TRBV28 to TRBJ2-5, with 8 nucleotides matching TRBD2. Germline-derived CDR1 and CDR2 are MDHEN and SYDVKM. Losses at the gene ends were 6 bases for V and 5 bases for J; bases not matched to a gene: 8. CDR3 length: 14 amino acids.

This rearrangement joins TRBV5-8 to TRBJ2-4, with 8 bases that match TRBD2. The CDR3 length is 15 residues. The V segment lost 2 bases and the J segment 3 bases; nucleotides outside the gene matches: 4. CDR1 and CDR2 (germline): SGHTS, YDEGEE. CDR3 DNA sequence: TGTGCCAGCAGCTTTGCGGGACTAGTCAAAAACATTCAGTACTTC. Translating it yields CASSFAGLVKNIQYF.

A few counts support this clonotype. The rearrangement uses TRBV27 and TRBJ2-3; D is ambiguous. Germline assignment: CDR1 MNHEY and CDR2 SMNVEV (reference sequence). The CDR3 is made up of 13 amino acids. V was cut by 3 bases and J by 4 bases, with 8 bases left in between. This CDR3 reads CASSFSFADTQYF. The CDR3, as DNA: TGTGCCAGCAGTTTCAGTTTCGCAGATACGCAGTATTTT.

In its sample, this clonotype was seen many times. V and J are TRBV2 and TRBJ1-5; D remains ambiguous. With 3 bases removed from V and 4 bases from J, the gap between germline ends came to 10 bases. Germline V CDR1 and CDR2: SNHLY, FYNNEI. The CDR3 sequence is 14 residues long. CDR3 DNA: TGTGCCAGCAGTGACAGGTTGCCAAATCAGCCCCAGCATTTT. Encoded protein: CASSDRLPNQPQHF.

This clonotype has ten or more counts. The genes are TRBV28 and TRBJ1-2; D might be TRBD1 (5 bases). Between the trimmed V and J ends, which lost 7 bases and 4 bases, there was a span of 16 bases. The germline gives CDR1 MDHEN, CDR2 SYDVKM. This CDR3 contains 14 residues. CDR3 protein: CASTPGSYVYGYTF. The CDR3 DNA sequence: TGTGCCAGCACTCCAGGGTCATACGTCTATGGCTACACCTTC.

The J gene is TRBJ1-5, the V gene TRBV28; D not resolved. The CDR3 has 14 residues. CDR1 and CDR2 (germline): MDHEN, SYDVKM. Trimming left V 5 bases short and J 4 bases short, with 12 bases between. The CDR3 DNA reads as TGTGCCAGCAGTCCACCACAAACTAATCAGCCCCAGCATTTT. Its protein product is CASSPPQTNQPQHF.

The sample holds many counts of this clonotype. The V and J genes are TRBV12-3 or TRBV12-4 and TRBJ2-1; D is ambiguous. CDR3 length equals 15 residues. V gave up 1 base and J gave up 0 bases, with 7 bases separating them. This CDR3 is CASSLELSSYNEQFF. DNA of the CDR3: TGTGCCAGCAGTTTAGAGCTGAGCTCCTACAATGAGCAGTTCTTC.

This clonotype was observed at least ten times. The CDR3 loop is CSARSVVDGRYNEQFF. The CDR3, as DNA: TGCAGTGCTAGGTCAGTTGTGGACGGCAGGTACAATGAGCAGTTCTTC. V usage is TRBV20-1 and J usage is TRBJ2-1; D is ambiguous. There are 16 residues in the CDR3. V lost 3 bases and J 4 bases, leaving 19 bases between the germline ends. Germline CDR1 and CDR2: DFQATT and SNEGSKA (reference sequence).

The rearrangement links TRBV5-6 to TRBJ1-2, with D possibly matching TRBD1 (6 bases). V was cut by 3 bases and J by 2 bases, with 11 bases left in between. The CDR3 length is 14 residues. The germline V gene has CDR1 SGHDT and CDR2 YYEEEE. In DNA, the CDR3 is TGTGCCAGCAGCTCAGGGGACCTAAACTATGGCTACACCTTC. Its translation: CASSSGDLNYGYTF.

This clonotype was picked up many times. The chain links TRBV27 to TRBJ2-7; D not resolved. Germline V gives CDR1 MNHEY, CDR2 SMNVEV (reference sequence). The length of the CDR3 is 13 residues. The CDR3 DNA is TGTGTGACGTCCGTTGGTAGCTCCTACGAGCAGTACTTC. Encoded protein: CVTSVGSSYEQYF.

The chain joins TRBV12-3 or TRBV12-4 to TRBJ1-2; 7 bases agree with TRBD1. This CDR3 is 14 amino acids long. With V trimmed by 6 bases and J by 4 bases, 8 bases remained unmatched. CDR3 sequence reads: CASSGGQRSYGYTF. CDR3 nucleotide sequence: TGTGCCAGCAGCGGGGGACAGCGCTCCTATGGCTACACCTTC.

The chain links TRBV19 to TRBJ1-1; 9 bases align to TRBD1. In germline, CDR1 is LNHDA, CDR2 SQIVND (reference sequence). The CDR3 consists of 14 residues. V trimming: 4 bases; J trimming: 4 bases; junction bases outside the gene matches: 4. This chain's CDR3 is CASSTQGAVTEAFF. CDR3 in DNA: TGTGCCAGTAGTACACAGGGGGCGGTCACTGAAGCTTTCTTT.

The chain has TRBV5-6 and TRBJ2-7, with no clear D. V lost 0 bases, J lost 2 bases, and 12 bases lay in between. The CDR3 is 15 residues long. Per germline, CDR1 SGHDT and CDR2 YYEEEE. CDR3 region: CASSLAGVRPYEQYF. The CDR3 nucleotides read TGTGCCAGCAGCTTGGCCGGAGTCAGACCCTACGAGCAGTACTTC.

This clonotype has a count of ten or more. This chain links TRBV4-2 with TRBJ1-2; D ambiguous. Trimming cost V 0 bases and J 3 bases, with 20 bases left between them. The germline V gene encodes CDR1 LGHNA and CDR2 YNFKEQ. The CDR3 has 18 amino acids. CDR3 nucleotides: TGTGCCAGCAGCCAAGATCGGTGGCCAGAGGCGGCGGACTATGGCTACACCTTC. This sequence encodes CASSQDRWPEAADYGYTF.

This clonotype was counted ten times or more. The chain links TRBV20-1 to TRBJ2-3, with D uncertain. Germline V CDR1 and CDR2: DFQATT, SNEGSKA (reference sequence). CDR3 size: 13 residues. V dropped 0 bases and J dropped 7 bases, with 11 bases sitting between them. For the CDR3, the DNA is TGCAGTGCTAGAGAAGGAGCCCCTCATACGCAGTATTTT. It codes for CSAREGAPHTQYF.

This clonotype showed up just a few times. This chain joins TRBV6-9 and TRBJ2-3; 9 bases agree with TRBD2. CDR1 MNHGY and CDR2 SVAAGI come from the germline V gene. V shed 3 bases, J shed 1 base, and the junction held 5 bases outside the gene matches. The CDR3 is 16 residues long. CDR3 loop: CASSYRGGGGTDTQYF. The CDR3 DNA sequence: TGTGCCAGCAGTTACCGCGGGGGGGGGGGCACAGATACGCAGTATTTT.

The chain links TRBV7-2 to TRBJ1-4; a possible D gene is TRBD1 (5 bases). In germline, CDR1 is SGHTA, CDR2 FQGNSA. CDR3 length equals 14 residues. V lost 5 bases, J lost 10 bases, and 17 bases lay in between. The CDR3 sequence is CASSATGTLGKLFF. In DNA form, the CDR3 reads TGTGCCAGCAGCGCGACCGGGACCCTTGGAAAACTGTTTTTT.